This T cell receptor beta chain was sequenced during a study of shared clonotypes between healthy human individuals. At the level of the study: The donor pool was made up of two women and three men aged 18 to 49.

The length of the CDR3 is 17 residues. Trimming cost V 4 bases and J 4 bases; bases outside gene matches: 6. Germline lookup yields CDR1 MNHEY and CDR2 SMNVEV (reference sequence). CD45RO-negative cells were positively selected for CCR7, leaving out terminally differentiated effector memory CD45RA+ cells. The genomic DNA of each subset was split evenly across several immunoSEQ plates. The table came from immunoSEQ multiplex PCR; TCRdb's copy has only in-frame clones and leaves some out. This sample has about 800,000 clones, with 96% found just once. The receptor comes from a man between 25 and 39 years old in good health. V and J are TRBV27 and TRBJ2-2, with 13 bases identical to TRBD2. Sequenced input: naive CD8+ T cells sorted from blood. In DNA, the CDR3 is TGTGCCAGCAGTTCGGGACTAGCGGGACTGGGCACCGGGGAGCTGTTTTTT. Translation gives CASSSGLAGLGTGELFF.